A selection of T cell receptor beta chains follows, all from one sample in a study of CD8 T cells in Susac syndrome. TCRdb called the immunoSEQ multiplex PCR reads again in MiXCR, with one record for every CDR3 protein. The profile shows roughly 200,000 distinct CDR3 sequences, approximately 95% of them singletons. Sample: CD4+ T cells from PBMCs. The receptor source for this set is a human donor in good health. Each CDR3 is given without its conserved first and last residue. Each record gives: V gene, CDR3 protein.

>TRBV3-1
ASSQQPRPYGYT
>TRBV29-1
SAKQGSTDTQY
>TRBV5-1
ASSSRPWSFNEKLF
>TRBV20-1
SARDPRVSTDTQY
>TRBV20-1
SAREGQGVLEAF
>TRBV20-1
SARETVTEKLF
>TRBV3-1
ASSQGQTNPLYGYT
>TRBV20-1
SALNEGDGYT
>TRBV20-1
SADRDNMNTEAF
>TRBV20-1
SARVPTGTTYGYT
>TRBV19
ASSISGYEQY
>TRBV4-3
ASSQDRWTGAQGYT
>TRBV18
ASSTGGANVLT
>TRBV9
ASSVATGTSGTGQETQY
>TRBV9
ASSVGRLAGSWDNEQF
>TRBV6-5
ASRPVEGKAF
>TRBV29-1
SVDLVALPETEAF
>TRBV9
ASSVLGDMNTEAF
>TRBV7-6
ASSLAEGVEQY
>TRBV7-2
ASSPESLVGAEQY
>TRBV3-1
ASSRGGLAGAPDEQF
>TRBV5-1
ASSFQANTGELF
>TRBV29-1
SVEGTGSYNEQF
>TRBV19
ASNPDRSQPQH
>TRBV20-1
SARDQVGGEQF
>TRBV4-1
ASSQGQDPTYEQY
>TRBV9
ASSVVTGGGLETQY
>TRBV4-1
ASSQESRNGYT
>TRBV4-1
ASSPSRTETQY